These 21 T cell receptor beta chains were sequenced from one sample in a study of blood T cells in healthy people across ages. Next came a second PCR, run for about 7 to 12 cycles, which used a sample-barcoded 5' primer along with a J-beta primer mix. A single record per CDR3 protein comes from TCRdb applying MiXCR to the 5' RACE reads. Of about 570,000 distinct CDR3 sequences listed, approximately 30% were seen once; the top ten hold approximately 18%. The sample consisted of blood. The receptors come from a woman between 70 and 85 years old in good health.

V is TRBV9 and J is TRBJ2-5, with 9 bases matching TRBD1. Germline V CDR1 and CDR2: SGDLS, YYNGEE. V was clipped by 3 bases and J by 5 bases; unmatched bases: 5. The CDR3 runs to 14 residues. CDR3 in amino acids: CASSAQGAEETQYF. The DNA for the CDR3 is TGTGCCAGCAGCGCACAGGGGGCTGAGGAGACCCAGTACTTC.

The chain uses TRBV7-9 and TRBJ2-3; TRBD1 aligns across 8 bases. There are 15 residues in the CDR3. Looked up from germline, CDR1 is SEHNR and CDR2 is FQNEAQ (reference sequence). J lost 8 bases, V lost 6 bases, and 13 bases had no gene match. CDR3 DNA sequence: TGTGCCAGCAGTTTGGACAGGGCCCGCACGGGTACGCAGTATTTT. It translates to CASSLDRARTGTQYF.

This chain links TRBV20-1 with TRBJ2-5, with D unclear. Trimming removed 3 bases from V and 1 base from J, with 15 bases in between. The CDR3 is made up of 15 amino acids. CDR1 and CDR2 (germline): DFQATT, SNEGSKA (reference sequence). The CDR3 here is CSASDYRVTQETQYF. CDR3 sequence (DNA): TGCAGTGCTAGTGATTACAGAGTGACCCAAGAGACCCAGTACTTC.

DNA for the CDR3: TGTGCCAGCAGCGTATCGGGCGGGGGACAGTACAATGAGCAGTTCTTC. Its translation: CASSVSGGGQYNEQFF. The chain carries TRBV9 and TRBJ2-1, with D perhaps matching TRBD1 or TRBD2 (7 bases each). Between the trimmed V and J ends, which lost 1 base and 4 bases, there was a span of 15 bases. The CDR3 spans 16 residues. The germline V gene encodes CDR1 SGDLS and CDR2 YYNGEE.

This clonotype was seen a few times. This chain links TRBV5-1 with TRBJ1-2; no reliable D call. The V gene lost 0 bases and the J gene lost 3 bases, with 9 bases spanning the gap. This CDR3 has 14 residues. Germline CDR1 is SGHRS and CDR2 is YFSETQ. The CDR3 coding sequence is TGCGCCAGCAGCTTGGGTCTCTCTGACTATGGCTACACCTTC. Encoded protein: CASSLGLSDYGYTF.

The V call is TRBV10-3, the J call TRBJ2-1; TRBD1 matches at 8 bases. The last part of the DNA fits TRBJ2-7 better; the J call may be wrong. The CDR3 has 14 residues. Germline loops: CDR1 ENHRY, CDR2 SYGVKD. In DNA form, the CDR3 reads TGTGCCATCAGGGACCACGGGACAGGATACGAGCAGTACTTC. Protein sequence: CAIRDHGTGYEQYF.

In its sample, this clonotype was seen a few times. This chain connects TRBV10-3 to TRBJ1-5; D call uncertain. The CDR3 length is 14 residues. Looked up from germline, CDR1 is ENHRY and CDR2 is SYGVKD. Trimming cost V 5 bases and J 2 bases, with 10 bases left between them. CDR3 region: CAISRELGNQPQHF. DNA for the CDR3: TGTGCCATCAGTAGGGAGTTGGGCAATCAGCCCCAGCATTTT.

The CDR3 sequence: CSVVASSTDTQYF. DNA of the CDR3: TGCAGCGTTGTAGCGTCAAGCACAGATACGCAGTATTTT. The chain uses TRBV29-1 and TRBJ2-3, with a tentative D call TRBD2 (5 bases). Germline assignment: CDR1 SQVTM and CDR2 ANQGSEA. The CDR3 loop spans 13 amino acids. Trimming cost V 4 bases and J 0 bases, with 8 bases left between them.

This clonotype was observed a few times. The chain carries TRBV6-1 and TRBJ2-3, with 7 bases fitting TRBD1. Germline trimming cut 6 bases from V and 8 bases from J; bases unmatched to any gene: 5. Germline CDR1 is MNHNS and CDR2 is SASEGT. CDR3 size: 12 residues. The CDR3 loop is CASSATGFTQYF. The CDR3 DNA is TGTGCCAGCAGCGCGACAGGGTTTACGCAGTATTTT.

This chain uses TRBV3-1 with TRBJ2-7; 8 bases map to TRBD2. The trim removed 2 bases at V and 2 bases at J, leaving 5 bases unmatched. Germline values: CDR1 LGHDT, CDR2 YNNKEL (reference sequence). The CDR3 contains 15 residues. This CDR3 is CASSQKRGLPYEQYF. CDR3 nucleotides: TGTGCCAGCAGCCAAAAGCGGGGGTTACCCTACGAGCAGTACTTC.

A few counts support this clonotype. The chain couples TRBV7-2 to TRBJ2-3, with D possibly TRBD2 on 6 matching bases. Germline V gene sequence: CDR1 SGHTA, CDR2 FQGNSA. V lost 3 bases and J 4 bases, leaving 11 bases between the germline ends. The CDR3 totals 14 residues. The CDR3 reads CASSFSTSSDTQYF. The CDR3 nucleotides are TGTGCCAGCAGCTTTTCGACTAGTTCAGATACGCAGTATTTT.

CDR3 residues: CASNPLGEANTGELFF. CDR3 sequence (DNA): TGTGCCAGTAACCCATTAGGCGAGGCGAACACCGGGGAGCTGTTTTTT. The chain has TRBV10-3 and TRBJ2-2; no definite D call. The ends were cut back, 10 bases at V and 0 bases at J, with 18 bases in the middle. CDR1 is ENHRY, CDR2 SYGVKD, per germline. The CDR3 runs 16 residues.

The chain recombines TRBV3-1 with TRBJ2-1; D might be TRBD2 (6 bases). Trimming shortened V by 10 bases and J by 9 bases, and 19 bases separated the two germline ends. Looked up from germline, CDR1 is LGHDT and CDR2 is YNNKEL (reference sequence). The CDR3 loop spans 13 amino acids. CDR3: CATDGTSTGEQFF. CDR3 DNA sequence: TGTGCCACTGACGGGACTTCCACCGGTGAGCAGTTCTTC.

The chain employs TRBV18 and TRBJ2-7; D tentatively reads TRBD1 or TRBD2 (5 bases each). Germline V gives CDR1 KGHSH, CDR2 LQKENI. CDR3 length: 15 amino acids. V dropped 8 bases and J dropped 4 bases, with 21 bases sitting between them. As DNA, the CDR3 is TGTGCCAGCCTCTTGATTCCGGGAAACAGGTACGAGCAGTACTTC. Its protein product is CASLLIPGNRYEQYF.

This clonotype was counted between two and nine times. This chain connects TRBV9 to TRBJ1-2; D possibly corresponds to TRBD1 (5 bases). V lost 0 bases, J lost 0 bases, and 15 bases lay in between. CDR3 size: 17 residues. The germline CDR1 and CDR2 sequences are SGDLS and YYNGEE. This CDR3 reads CASSVDPGSPANYGYTF. The CDR3 nucleotides read TGTGCCAGCAGCGTAGATCCAGGGAGCCCAGCTAACTATGGCTACACCTTC. Using reference TRBV9 and TRBJ1-2 for the parts outside the CDR3, the full variable domain is DSGVTQTPKHLITATGQRVTLRCSPRSGDLSVYWYQQSLDQGLQFLIQYYNGEERAKGNILERFSAQQFPDLHSELNLSSLELGDSALYFCASSVDPGSPANYGYTFGSGTRLTVV.

This clonotype was seen more than once but under ten times. This rearrangement joins TRBV6-1 to TRBJ1-6, with D maybe TRBD1 (5 bases). V gave up 6 bases and J gave up 4 bases, with 16 bases separating them. CDR1 and CDR2 (germline): MNHNS, SASEGT. The CDR3 has 16 residues. Written as DNA, the CDR3 is TGTGCCAGCAGCCGATCTGGGACGTCGTATAATTCACCCCTCCACTTT. Amino acids: CASSRSGTSYNSPLHF.

CDR3 protein: CASVSGTGHTEAFF. CDR3 DNA: TGTGCCAGTGTCTCCGGGACAGGGCACACTGAAGCTTTCTTT. The chain carries TRBV7-2 and TRBJ1-1; 9 bases are a match to TRBD1. Trimming took 9 bases from V and 3 from J; bases not matched to a gene: 8. The CDR3 is 14 amino acids. Germline loops: CDR1 SGHTA, CDR2 FQGNSA.

The CDR3 bases are TGCGCCAGCAGCTTGGGGCCAGCAGGGACCTCTAATGAAAAACTGTTTTTT. Residues: CASSLGPAGTSNEKLFF. V is TRBV5-1 and J is TRBJ1-4; possible D gene TRBD1, 5 bases. The ends were cut back, 0 bases at V and 3 bases at J, with 15 bases in the middle. CDR3 length equals 17 residues. Looked up from germline, CDR1 is SGHRS and CDR2 is YFSETQ.

The rearrangement links TRBV5-1 to TRBJ2-5; perhaps D is TRBD1 or TRBD2 (6 bases each). The J call may be in error: the DNA end matches TRBJ2-1 better. Germline V gene lookup returns CDR1 SGHRS and CDR2 YFSETQ. The CDR3 runs 12 residues. CDR3 bases: TGCGCCAGCAGCCAGAGGGGGGATGAGCAGTTCTTC. Its translation: CASSQRGDEQFF.

In its sample, this clonotype was seen a few times. V is TRBV7-9 and J is TRBJ2-2; 8 bases align to TRBD1. Germline CDR1 and CDR2: SEHNR and FQNEAQ (reference sequence). Losses at the gene ends were 2 bases for V and 8 bases for J; bases not matched to a gene: 13. The CDR3 loop spans 17 amino acids. The CDR3 nucleotides are TGTGCCAGCAGCTTAATAAGGCGGACAGGGATGGTTGGGGAGCTGTTTTTT. It codes for CASSLIRRTGMVGELFF. Filled out from reference TRBV7-9 and TRBJ2-2, the complete variable domain reads DTGVSQNPRHKITKRGQNVTFRCDPISEHNRLYWYRQTLGQGPEFLTYFQNEAQLEKSRLLSDRFSAERPKGSFSTLEIQRTEQGDSAMYLCASSLIRRTGMVGELFFGEGSRLTVL.

J is TRBJ2-1 and V is TRBV20-1, with TRBD2 identical over 8 bases. V dropped 5 bases and J dropped 0; count of bases not matched to a gene: 9. Germline-derived CDR1 and CDR2 are DFQATT and SNEGSKA (reference sequence). The CDR3 consists of 16 residues. Here the CDR3 DNA reads TGCAGTGCTCGGACTCTAGCGGGTAGCTCCTACAATGAGCAGTTCTTC. Amino acids: CSARTLAGSSYNEQFF.